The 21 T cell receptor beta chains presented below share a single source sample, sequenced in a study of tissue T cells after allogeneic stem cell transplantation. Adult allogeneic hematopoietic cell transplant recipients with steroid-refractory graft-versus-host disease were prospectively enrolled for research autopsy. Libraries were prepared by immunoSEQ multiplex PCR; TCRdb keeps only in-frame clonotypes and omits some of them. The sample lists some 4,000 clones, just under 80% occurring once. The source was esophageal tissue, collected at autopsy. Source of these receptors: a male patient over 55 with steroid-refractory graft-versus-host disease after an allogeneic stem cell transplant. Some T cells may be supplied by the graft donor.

The CDR3 spells CASSYPTGTAHEAFF. CDR3 coding DNA: TGTGCCAGCAGTTACCCTACCGGGACGGCCCATGAAGCTTTCTTT. The chain uses TRBV6-6 and TRBJ1-1, with D maybe TRBD1 (5 bases). Germline V lookup: CDR1 MNHNY, CDR2 SVGAGI (reference sequence). The V end lost 2 bases, the J end lost 7 bases, and 17 bases lay between the germline ends. The CDR3 covers 15 residues.

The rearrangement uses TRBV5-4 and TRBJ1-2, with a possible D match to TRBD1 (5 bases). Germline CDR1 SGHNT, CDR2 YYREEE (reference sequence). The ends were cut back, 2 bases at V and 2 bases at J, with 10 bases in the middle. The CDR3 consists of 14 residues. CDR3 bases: TGTGCCAGCAGCTTCCCTGACAGCAACTATGGCTACACCTTC. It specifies CASSFPDSNYGYTF.

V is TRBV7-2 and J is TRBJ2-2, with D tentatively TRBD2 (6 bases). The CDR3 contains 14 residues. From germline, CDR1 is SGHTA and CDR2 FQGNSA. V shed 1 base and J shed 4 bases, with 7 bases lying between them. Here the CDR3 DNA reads TGTGCCAGCAGCTTAGGGGGAGGCACCGGGGAGCTGTTTTTT. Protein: CASSLGGGTGELFF. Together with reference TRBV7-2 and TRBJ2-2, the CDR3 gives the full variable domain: GAGVSQSPSNKVTEKGKDVELRCDPISGHTALYWYRQSLGQGLEFLIYFQGNSAPDKSGLPSDRFSAERTGGSVSTLTIQRTQQEDSAVYLCASSLGGGTGELFFGEGSRLTVL.

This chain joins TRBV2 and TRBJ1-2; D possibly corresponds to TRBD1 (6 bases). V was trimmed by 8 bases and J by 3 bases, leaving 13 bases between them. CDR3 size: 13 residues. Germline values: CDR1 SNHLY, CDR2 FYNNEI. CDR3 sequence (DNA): TGTGCCAGCCTAGGGGGTATCGACTATGGCTACACCTTC. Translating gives CASLGGIDYGYTF.

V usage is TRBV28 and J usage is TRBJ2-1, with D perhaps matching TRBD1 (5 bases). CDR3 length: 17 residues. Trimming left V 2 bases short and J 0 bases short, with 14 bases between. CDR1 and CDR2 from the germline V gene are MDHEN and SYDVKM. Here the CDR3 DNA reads TGTGCCAGCAGTTTAGGGTCTAGGGGATACTCCTACAATGAGCAGTTCTTC. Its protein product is CASSLGSRGYSYNEQFF.

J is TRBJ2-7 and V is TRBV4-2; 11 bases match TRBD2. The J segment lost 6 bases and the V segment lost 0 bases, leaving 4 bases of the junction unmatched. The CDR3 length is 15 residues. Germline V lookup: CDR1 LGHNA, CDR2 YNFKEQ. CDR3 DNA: TGTGCCAGCAGCCAAGAGACTAGCGGGGTTCTCGAGCAGTACTTC. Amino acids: CASSQETSGVLEQYF.

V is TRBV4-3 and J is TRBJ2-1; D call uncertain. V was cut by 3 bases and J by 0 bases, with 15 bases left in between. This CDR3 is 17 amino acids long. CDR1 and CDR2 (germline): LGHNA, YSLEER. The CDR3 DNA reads TGCGCCAGCAGCCACGTACCTAGAGAGAGCTCCTACAATGAGCAGTTCTTC. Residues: CASSHVPRESSYNEQFF.

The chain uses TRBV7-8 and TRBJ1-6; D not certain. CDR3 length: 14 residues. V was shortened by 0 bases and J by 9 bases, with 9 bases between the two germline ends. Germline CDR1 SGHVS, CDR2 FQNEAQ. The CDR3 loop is CASSLASDRSPLHF. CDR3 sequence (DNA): TGTGCCAGCAGCTTAGCATCCGATCGTTCACCCCTCCACTTT.

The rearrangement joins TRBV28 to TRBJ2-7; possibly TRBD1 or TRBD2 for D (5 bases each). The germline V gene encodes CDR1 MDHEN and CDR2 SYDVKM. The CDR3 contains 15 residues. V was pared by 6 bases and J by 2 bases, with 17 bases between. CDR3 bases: TGTGCCAGCAGGTCTGGGACGAAGGTCCCCTACGAGCAGTACTTC. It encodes CASRSGTKVPYEQYF.

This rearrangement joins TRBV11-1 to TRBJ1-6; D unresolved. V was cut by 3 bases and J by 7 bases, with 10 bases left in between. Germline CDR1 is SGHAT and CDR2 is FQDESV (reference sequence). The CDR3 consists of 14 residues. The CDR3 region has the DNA TGTGCCAGCAGCTTGGTTTCGGGGAATTCACCCCTCCACTTT. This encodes CASSLVSGNSPLHF.

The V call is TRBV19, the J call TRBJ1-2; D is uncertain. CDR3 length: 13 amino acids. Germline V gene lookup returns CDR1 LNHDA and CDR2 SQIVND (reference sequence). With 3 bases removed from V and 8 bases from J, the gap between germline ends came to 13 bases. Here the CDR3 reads CASSISLRRGYTF. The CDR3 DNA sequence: TGTGCCAGTAGTATTAGCCTTCGAAGGGGCTACACCTTC.

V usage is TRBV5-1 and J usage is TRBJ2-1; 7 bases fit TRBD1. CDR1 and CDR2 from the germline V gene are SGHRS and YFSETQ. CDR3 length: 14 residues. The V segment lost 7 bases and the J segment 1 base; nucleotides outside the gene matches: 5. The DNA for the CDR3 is TGCGCCAGCCATACAGGGGATTCCTACAATGAGCAGTTCTTC. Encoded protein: CASHTGDSYNEQFF.

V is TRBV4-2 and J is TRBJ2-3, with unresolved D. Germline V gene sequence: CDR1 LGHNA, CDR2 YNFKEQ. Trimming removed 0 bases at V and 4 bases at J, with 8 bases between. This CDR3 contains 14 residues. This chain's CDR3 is CASSQDLGPDTQYF. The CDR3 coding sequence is TGTGCCAGCAGCCAAGATCTGGGCCCAGATACGCAGTATTTT.

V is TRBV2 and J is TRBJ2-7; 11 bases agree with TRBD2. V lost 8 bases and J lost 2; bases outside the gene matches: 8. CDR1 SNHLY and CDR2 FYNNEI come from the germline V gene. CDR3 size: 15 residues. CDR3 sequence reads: CASGISGGAPYEQYF. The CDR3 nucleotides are TGTGCCAGCGGGATTAGCGGGGGGGCGCCCTACGAGCAGTACTTC. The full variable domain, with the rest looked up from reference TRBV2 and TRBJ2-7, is EPEVTQTPSHQVTQMGQEVILRCVPISNHLYFYWYRQILGQKVEFLVSFYNNEISEKSEIFDDQFSVERPDGSNFTLKIRSTKLEDSAMYFCASGISGGAPYEQYFGPGTRLTVT.

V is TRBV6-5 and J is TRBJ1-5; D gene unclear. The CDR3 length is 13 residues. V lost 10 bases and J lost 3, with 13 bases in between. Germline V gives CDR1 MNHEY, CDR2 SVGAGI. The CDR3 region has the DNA TGTGCCACCCGGGCCAGGTACAATCAGCCCCAGCATTTT. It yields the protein CATRARYNQPQHF.

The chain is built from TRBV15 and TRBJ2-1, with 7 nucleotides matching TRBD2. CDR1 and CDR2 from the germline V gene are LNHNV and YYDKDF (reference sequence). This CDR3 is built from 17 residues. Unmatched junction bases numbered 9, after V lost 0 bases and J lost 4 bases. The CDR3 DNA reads TGTGCCACCAGCAGAGATTTCGGGGGGATAAAGTACAATGAGCAGTTCTTC. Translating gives CATSRDFGGIKYNEQFF.

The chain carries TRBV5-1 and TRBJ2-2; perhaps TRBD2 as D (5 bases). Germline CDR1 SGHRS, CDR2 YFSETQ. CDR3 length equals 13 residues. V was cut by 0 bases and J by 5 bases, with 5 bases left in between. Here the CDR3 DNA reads TGCGCCAGCAGCTTGGCGGGGACCGGGGAGCTGTTTTTT. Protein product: CASSLAGTGELFF.

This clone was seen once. CDR3 sequence (DNA): TGTGCCAGTGACGAGGGTGGCGCGTCCTACGAGCAGTACTTC. Protein: CASDEGGASYEQYF. V is TRBV7-2 and J is TRBJ2-7, with D maybe TRBD2 (5 bases). The V gene's germline CDR1 is SGHTA and CDR2 FQGNSA. This CDR3 contains 14 residues. Trimming removed 9 bases from V and 1 base from J, with 16 bases in between.

CDR3 protein: CSVEDHRTGGAKNIQYF. CDR3 sequence (DNA): TGCAGCGTTGAAGATCATCGGACAGGTGGGGCCAAAAACATTCAGTACTTC. This chain joins TRBV29-1 and TRBJ2-4; 7 positions match TRBD1. Losses at the gene ends were 0 bases for V and 1 base for J; bases not matched to a gene: 9. Germline-derived CDR1 and CDR2 are SQVTM and ANQGSEA. There are 17 residues in the CDR3.

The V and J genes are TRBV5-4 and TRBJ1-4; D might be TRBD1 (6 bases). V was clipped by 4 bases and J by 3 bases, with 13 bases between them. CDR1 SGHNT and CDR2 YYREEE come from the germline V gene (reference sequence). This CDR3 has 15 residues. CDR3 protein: CASSRGGGPNEKLFF. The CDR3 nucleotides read TGTGCCAGCAGCCGGGGTGGGGGGCCTAATGAAAAACTGTTTTTT.

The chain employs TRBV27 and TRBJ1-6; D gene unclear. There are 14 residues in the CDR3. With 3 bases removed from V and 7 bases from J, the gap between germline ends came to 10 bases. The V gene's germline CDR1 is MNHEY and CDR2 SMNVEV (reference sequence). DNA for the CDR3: TGTGCCAGCAGTTTTAGGGATTTGAATTCACCCCTCCACTTT. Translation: CASSFRDLNSPLHF.